A single sample gave rise to the 20 T cell receptor beta chains below, sequenced in a study of cytomegalovirus exposure and HLA in healthy donors. Vbeta (60) and Jbeta (13) primers were used in the PCR. Clones were sequenced by immunoSEQ multiplex PCR, and TCRdb holds only the in-frame ones, with some missing. The sample has 100,000 or so clones, about four fifths seen once; the top ten hold roughly 1.2%. Source material: PBMCs. These receptors were collected from a man in his thirties or forties in good health and CMV-seronegative.

The chain recombines TRBV9 with TRBJ2-3, with 12 bases aligning to TRBD2. Trimming at V came to 3 bases and at J to 2 bases, leaving 4 bases not matched to a gene. The germline CDR1 and CDR2 sequences are SGDLS and YYNGEE. CDR3 length equals 16 residues. The CDR3 region has the DNA TGTGCCAGCAGCGCTGGACTAGCGGGGTCCACAGATACGCAGTATTTT. Its protein product is CASSAGLAGSTDTQYF.

The V gene is TRBV29-1, the J gene TRBJ1-2; TRBD1 agrees at 8 bases. The ends lost 3 bases at V and 7 bases at J; junction bases unmatched: 7. Germline CDR1 SQVTM, CDR2 ANQGSEA. CDR3 length: 13 residues. The DNA for the CDR3 is TGCAGCGTTGATGTGGACAGGGATCGTGGCTACACCTTC. Its translation is CSVDVDRDRGYTF. The variable domain in full, completed from reference TRBV29-1 and TRBJ1-2, reads SAVISQKPSRDICQRGTSLTIQCQVDSQVTMMFWYRQQPGQSLTLIATANQGSEATYESGFVIDKFPISRPNLTFSTLTVSNMSPEDSSIYLCSVDVDRDRGYTFGSGTRLTVV.

The count of this clone is one. V is TRBV9 and J is TRBJ1-4; D not certain. CDR3 length: 15 residues. The germline V gene has CDR1 SGDLS and CDR2 YYNGEE. V lost 4 bases, J lost 4 bases, and 14 bases lay in between. The CDR3 DNA reads TGTGCCAGCAGCCCCGCGACGGACTTTAATGAAAAACTGTTTTTT. Translating gives CASSPATDFNEKLFF.

The chain carries TRBV6-5 and TRBJ2-7; maybe TRBD2 (6 bases). Germline CDR1 MNHEY, CDR2 SVGAGI. CDR3 size: 15 residues. V lost 6 bases and J lost 3, with 18 bases in between. The CDR3 DNA follows: TGTGCCAGCAGCACCCAGGGAGGCGGGTACTACGAGCAGTACTTC. Its protein is CASSTQGGGYYEQYF.

This clone has only a few counts. V usage is TRBV28 and J usage is TRBJ2-7; TRBD2 matches at 8 bases. Germline V lookup: CDR1 MDHEN, CDR2 SYDVKM. The CDR3 extends over 13 amino acids. Trimming removed 6 bases from V and 1 base from J; junction bases left unmatched: 2. The CDR3 coding sequence is TGTGCCAGCAGGGCGGGAGGTTCCTACGAGCAGTACTTC. Its protein is CASRAGGSYEQYF.

This clone was observed a few times. At one boundary the junction diverges from the germline segment, which might be a read error. V and J are TRBV7-7 and TRBJ2-7, with 12 bases fitting TRBD2. CDR3 length: 13 residues. Germline loops: CDR1 SSHAT, CDR2 FNYEAQ (reference sequence). The CDR3 coding sequence is TGTGCCAGCAGCCTAGCGGGAGGGAGCGAGCAGTACTTC. It encodes CASSLAGGSEQYF. Using reference TRBV7-7 and TRBJ2-7 for the parts outside the CDR3, the full variable domain is GAGVSQSPRYKVTKRGQDVTLRCDPISSHATLYWYQQALGQGPEFLTYFNYEAQPDKSGLPSDRFSAERPEGSISTLTIQRTEQRDSAMYRCASSLAGGSEQYFGPGTRLTVT.

This sequence joins TRBV4-3 and TRBJ1-2; D unresolved. The germline gives CDR1 LGHNA, CDR2 YSLEER. This CDR3 contains 15 residues. The ends were cut back, 0 bases at V and 5 bases at J, with 13 bases in the middle. The CDR3 region is CASSQEPDWEYGYTF. The CDR3 nucleotides read TGCGCCAGCAGCCAAGAGCCGGACTGGGAATATGGCTACACCTTC.

The V gene is TRBV28, the J gene TRBJ2-3; TRBD2 matches at 10 bases. The J segment lost 14 bases and the V segment lost 11 bases, leaving 16 bases of the junction unmatched. Germline CDR1 is MDHEN and CDR2 is SYDVKM. The CDR3 spans 13 residues. The CDR3 reads CAAAGLAGVIMYF. The CDR3 bases are TGTGCCGCAGCGGGCCTAGCGGGAGTCATTATGTATTTT.

A single count supports this clone. The J gene is TRBJ2-7, the V gene TRBV29-1; D is possibly TRBD1 (5 bases). CDR3 size: 12 residues. The germline CDR1 and CDR2 sequences are SQVTM and ANQGSEA. V lost 7 bases to trimming and J lost 4 bases, with 14 bases between them. The CDR3, as DNA: TGCAGCGCAGGGAAGTCCGGGTACGAGCAGTACTTC. Amino acid sequence: CSAGKSGYEQYF.

The chain uses TRBV7-2 and TRBJ2-1; 8 bases match TRBD2. There are 15 residues in the CDR3. The junction had 4 bases not matched to a gene; V was cut back by 1 base and J by 5 bases. Germline V gene lookup returns CDR1 SGHTA and CDR2 FQGNSA. CDR3 in amino acids: CASSLGGGGNNEQFF. CDR3 DNA sequence: TGTGCCAGCAGCTTAGGCGGCGGGGGGAACAATGAGCAGTTCTTC.

The rearrangement joins TRBV7-2 to TRBJ2-3; 7 bases align to TRBD1. In germline, CDR1 is SGHTA, CDR2 FQGNSA. Unmatched junction bases numbered 5, after V lost 2 bases and J lost 6 bases. CDR3 size: 14 residues. This chain's CDR3 is CASSLLGGADTQYF. The CDR3 region has the DNA TGTGCCAGCAGCTTATTAGGGGGCGCGGATACGCAGTATTTT. The full variable domain, completed using reference TRBV7-2 and TRBJ2-3, is GAGVSQSPSNKVTEKGKDVELRCDPISGHTALYWYRQSLGQGLEFLIYFQGNSAPDKSGLPSDRFSAERTGGSVSTLTIQRTQQEDSAVYLCASSLLGGADTQYFGPGTRLTVL.

This clone appeared a few times. This chain uses TRBV14 with TRBJ2-1, with a tentative D call TRBD2 (5 bases). The CDR3 is made up of 16 amino acids. Germline loops: CDR1 SGHDN, CDR2 FVKESK. V was pared by 0 bases and J by 5 bases, with 14 bases between. CDR3 sequence reads: CASSQDLAVGNNEQFF. As DNA, the CDR3 is TGTGCCAGCAGCCAAGATCTAGCAGTAGGGAACAATGAGCAGTTCTTC.

V usage is TRBV25-1 and J usage is TRBJ2-3; 7 bases line up with TRBD2. This CDR3 is built from 15 residues. The V gene end was trimmed by 4 bases and the J gene end by 0 bases; junction bases not matched to a gene: 4. Germline CDR1 reads MGHDK; CDR2 reads SYGVNS. CDR3 loop: CASSGTSVSTDTQYF. The CDR3 DNA is TGTGCCAGCAGTGGAACTAGCGTTAGCACAGATACGCAGTATTTT.

The gene calls are TRBV28 and TRBJ2-7; D remains unclear. The CDR3 spans 11 residues. The germline V gene has CDR1 MDHEN and CDR2 SYDVKM. V gave up 5 bases and J gave up 5 bases, with 7 bases separating them. The CDR3 coding sequence is TGTGCCAGCAGTGTCCCCAACGAGCAGTACTTC. Translation: CASSVPNEQYF.

The gene calls are TRBV6-5 and TRBJ1-1; the D is unclear. CDR1 MNHEY and CDR2 SVGAGI come from the germline V gene. Trimming pared 0 bases from V and 1 base from J, leaving 6 bases between. CDR3 length: 14 residues. CDR3 sequence: CASSYSRGNTEAFF. CDR3 nucleotide sequence: TGTGCCAGCAGTTACTCGCGGGGGAACACTGAAGCTTTCTTT.

This chain links TRBV7-8 with TRBJ2-3; 9 bases are a match to TRBD2. This CDR3 comprises 12 residues. Germline V gene lookup returns CDR1 SGHVS and CDR2 FQNEAQ. V shed 5 bases and J 11 bases; nucleotides not matched to a gene: 5. The CDR3: CASSRGLAQQYF. The CDR3 nucleotides read TGTGCCAGCAGCAGAGGACTAGCGCAGCAGTATTTT.

This chain uses TRBV5-5 with TRBJ2-2; 10 bases match TRBD1. The germline V gene has CDR1 SGHKS and CDR2 YYEKEE (reference sequence). The CDR3 length is 15 residues. Trimming removed 4 bases from V and 4 bases from J; junction bases left unmatched: 4. The CDR3 spells CASSLGTGVTGELFF. CDR3 DNA sequence: TGTGCCAGCAGCCTTGGGACAGGGGTCACCGGGGAGCTGTTTTTT.

In DNA form, the CDR3 reads TGTGCCACCAGCAGAGAGATCACAGGGACCCGAGGCGAGCAGTACTTC. Its protein is CATSREITGTRGEQYF. V is TRBV15 and J is TRBJ2-7; possibly TRBD1 for D (6 bases). The CDR3 extends over 16 amino acids. In germline, CDR1 is LNHNV, CDR2 YYDKDF (reference sequence). V was trimmed by 0 bases and J by 6 bases, leaving 18 bases between them.

As concerns this clone: Compared with germline, one end of the junction differs, possibly owing to a read error. This sample also contains other DNA sequences that code for the same CDR3. The chain recombines TRBV27 with TRBJ2-6; 9 nucleotides agree with TRBD1. The germline V gene has CDR1 MNHEY and CDR2 SMNVEV (reference sequence). This CDR3 spans 20 amino acids. CDR3 sequence: CASSPRLNRGLSSGANVLTF. The CDR3 coding sequence is TGTGCCAGCAGTCCGCGATTGAACAGGGGGCTGAGCTCTGGTGCCAACGTCCTGACTTTC.

The chain combines TRBV19 with TRBJ2-5; D possibly corresponds to TRBD1 (5 bases). Trimming stripped 4 bases from V and 7 bases from J, with 16 bases between. The CDR3 is 14 amino acids. Germline loops: CDR1 LNHDA, CDR2 SQIVND (reference sequence). In DNA, the CDR3 is TGTGCCAGTAGTAAAGTCTGGGGCGGTGGGACCCAGTACTTC. Encoded protein: CASSKVWGGGTQYF.